This T cell receptor beta chain is from a study of naive and memory T cell subsets (dated 2017 in TCRdb). With respect to the entire study: Sorted naive and memory T cell subsets from peripheral blood were analyzed in the study using a UMI-based, open-source pipeline for TCR alpha and beta sequencing. The functional CMV T cell responses agreed completely with IgG serology results. RNA was DNase-treated and reverse transcribed with TCR constant-region primers, mostly using SuperScript III. Broader findings and caveats from the paper: The repertoire findings for the naive and memory subsets could not be validated, as no ground truth was available. TCR abundance followed a power law with an exponent that was different for naive and memory subsets but consistent across the three individuals. Clonotypes were defined as single alpha or beta chain sequences, not paired alpha/beta receptors. Gini index rose and Shannon and inverse Simpson diversity fell from naive through CM, EM and EMRA in both CD4 and CD8 cells. RNA-based TCR counts may be affected by expression changes linked to T cell activation and differentiation. Following error correction, more than 85% of naive TCR sequences occurred only once, which made naive abundance distributions much steeper than those of memory subsets. A few larger clonotypes were present in naive repertoires, particularly the CD8 repertoires, and these clonotypes were possibly memory cells re-expressing CD45RA.

The CDR3 has 15 amino acids, counting the end cysteine and phenylalanine. CDR3 DNA is the only sequence kept; it has 45 bases, read in frame from the first base. V and J lose 3 bases and 5 bases, and a span of 17 bases separates them. CDR1 is given as WNHNN and CDR2 as SYGVQD, both from the germline V gene (reference sequence). TCR alpha and beta chain libraries were amplified separately from the second PCR step onward. To determine each donor's CMV status, fresh PBMCs were stimulated overnight with CMV viral lysate, and IFNgamma production from CD4+ T cells was then assessed. CD4 T cells were positively selected using Miltenyi beads, after which CD8 T cells were positively selected from the CD4-negative fraction. Cells were stained for CD3, CD4, CD8, CD45RA, CD27 and a live/dead dye and were sorted on a BD Aria II into four subsets based on CD45RA and CD27. Blood came from a few healthy volunteers, each fractionated into CD4 and CD8 T cells and then into four differentiation subsets. Roughly 120 ml of peripheral blood was collected from each donor, and PBMC were isolated by Ficoll-Paque PLUS density-gradient centrifugation. Sorted cells were lysed in RLT buffer, and RNA was extracted with a Qiagen RNeasy kit and stored at -80°C.

Library preparation employed UMI-ligation and nested PCR. An equimolar mix of two oligonucleotides covering both TRBC1 and TRBC2 was used as the beta constant-region primer. T4 RNA ligase 1 ligated a single-stranded oligonucleotide carrying the SP2 primer and a 12-nucleotide UMI to the cDNA 3' end. The ligated cDNA went through four rounds of PCR with nested alpha and beta constant-region primers together with the SP2 primer. Incubation of the ligation reaction was carried out at 16 degrees C for about 19-25 hours. To avoid over-amplification, PCR2 was usually performed as a SYBR Green qPCR and halted once a predetermined threshold was reached. Every purification after the first one was done using Agencourt AMPure XP magnetic beads. Libraries were quantified by Qubit and checked on a TapeStation, where a main peak was expected near 650 bp. Sequencing of the pooled libraries was done on an Illumina MiSeq using v2 2x251 paired-end kits, which typically yielded roughly 0.9-2.2 million reads per sample. Each sample was pooled at 3 to 4 nM, and about 4.5-7% PhiX was included to help cluster recognition. In the authors' own workflow: Using tag matching that tolerated one base-pair mismatch, Decombinator assigned V and J genes to FASTQ reads that had been processed by Demultiplexor. By using UMIs, Collapsinator corrected both sequencing errors and the frequency errors caused by PCR heterogeneity. TCRs were translated and CDR3s were extracted from the conserved cysteine to the FGXG phenylalanine by CDR3Translator, with non-productive sequences being flagged. Gini, Shannon entropy and inverse Simpson indices were calculated on repertoires subsampled to equal numbers of UMI-defined TCRs. Within the linear range, a power law was fitted to clonotype abundance distributions using maximum likelihood. When run on a single naive CD8 sample, MIGEC and the pipeline yielded similar UMI counts, similar unique TCR numbers and similar clonal distributions. In one analysis, naive TCRs also found in any memory subset of the same donor were removed from the naive repertoire. Repertoires were searched for about 7,300 CMV-associated CDR3 sequences compiled from VDJdb and a published dataset. TCRdb itself trimmed the public reads at Q25 with fastp, ran MiXCR and retained productive beta chains. Rows are unified per CDR3 protein, each entry keeping the most common DNA and genes. Clone size and V and J calls follow TCRdb, not the original study. Across this sample there are some 150,000 distinct CDR3 sequences, with over 15% seen only once. The ten top clones hold 0.14% to 0.15% of the sample.

This clonotype appeared a few times. No cognate antigen has been identified for it. One base away there is no much larger clone; base qualities are not given. Recombination linked TRBV10-1 to TRBJ2-7, with an unclear D gene assignment. This TCR derives from a human donor in good health. Input material: naive CD4+ T cells from blood. The sample's cell subset or site label, in plain terms: naive T cells, CD45RA high CD27+. The CDR3 protein: CASSELGGSRHEQYF. The DNA reads as follows: TGCGCCAGCAGTGAATTGGGTGGATCGAGGCACGAGCAGTACTTC.